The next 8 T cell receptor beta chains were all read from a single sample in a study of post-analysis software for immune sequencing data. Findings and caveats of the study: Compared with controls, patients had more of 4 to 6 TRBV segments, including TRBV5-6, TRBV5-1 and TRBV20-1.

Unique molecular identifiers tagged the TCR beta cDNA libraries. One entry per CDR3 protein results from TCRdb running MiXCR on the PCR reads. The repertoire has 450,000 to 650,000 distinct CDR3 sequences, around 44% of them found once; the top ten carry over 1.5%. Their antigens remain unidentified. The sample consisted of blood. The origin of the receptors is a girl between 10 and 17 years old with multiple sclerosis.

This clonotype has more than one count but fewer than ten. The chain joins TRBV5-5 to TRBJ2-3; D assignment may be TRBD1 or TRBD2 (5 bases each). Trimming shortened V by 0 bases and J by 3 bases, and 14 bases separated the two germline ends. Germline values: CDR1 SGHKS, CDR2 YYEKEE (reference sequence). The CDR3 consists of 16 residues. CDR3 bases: TGTGCCAGCAGCTTGGATGGGGGACGGGGAACAGATACGCAGTATTTT. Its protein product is CASSLDGGRGTDTQYF.

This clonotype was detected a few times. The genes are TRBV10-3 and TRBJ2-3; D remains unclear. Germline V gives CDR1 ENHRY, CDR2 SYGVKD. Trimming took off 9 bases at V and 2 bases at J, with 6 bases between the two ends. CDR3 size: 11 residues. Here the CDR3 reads CAIRITDTQYF. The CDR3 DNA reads TGTGCCATTCGTATCACAGATACGCAGTATTTT.

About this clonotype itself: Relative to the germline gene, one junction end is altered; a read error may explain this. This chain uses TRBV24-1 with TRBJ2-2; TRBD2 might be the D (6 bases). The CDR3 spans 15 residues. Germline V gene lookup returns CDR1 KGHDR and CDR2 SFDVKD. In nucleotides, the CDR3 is TGTGCCACCAGTGATCCACTAGCCAACACCGGGGAGCGGTTTTTT. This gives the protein CATSDPLANTGERFF.

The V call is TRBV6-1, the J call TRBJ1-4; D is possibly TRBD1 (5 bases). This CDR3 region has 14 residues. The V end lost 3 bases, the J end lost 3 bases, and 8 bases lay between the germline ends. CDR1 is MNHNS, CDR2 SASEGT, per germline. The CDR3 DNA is TGTGCCAGCAGTGAGGGGGTAGCTAATGAAAAACTGTTTTTT. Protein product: CASSEGVANEKLFF.

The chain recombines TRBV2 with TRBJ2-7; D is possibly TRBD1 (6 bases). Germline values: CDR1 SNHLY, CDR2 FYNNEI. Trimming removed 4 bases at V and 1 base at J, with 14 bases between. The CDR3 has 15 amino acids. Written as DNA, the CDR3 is TGTGCCAGCAGTGGTCTGCACAGGGTTTCCTACGAGCAGTACTTC. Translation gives CASSGLHRVSYEQYF.

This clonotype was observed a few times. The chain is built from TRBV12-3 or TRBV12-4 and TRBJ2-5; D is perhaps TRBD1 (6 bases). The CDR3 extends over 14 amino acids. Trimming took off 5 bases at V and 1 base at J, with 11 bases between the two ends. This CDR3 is CASSPWDIQETQYF. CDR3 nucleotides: TGTGCCAGCAGTCCATGGGACATCCAAGAGACCCAGTACTTC.

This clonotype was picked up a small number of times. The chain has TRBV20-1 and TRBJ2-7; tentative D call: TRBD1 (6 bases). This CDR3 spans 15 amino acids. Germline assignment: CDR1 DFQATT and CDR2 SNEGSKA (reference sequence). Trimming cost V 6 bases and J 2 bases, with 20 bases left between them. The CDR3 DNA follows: TGCAGTGCCGCCCCTACAGGGTTAGGTACCTACGAGCAGTACTTC. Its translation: CSAAPTGLGTYEQYF.

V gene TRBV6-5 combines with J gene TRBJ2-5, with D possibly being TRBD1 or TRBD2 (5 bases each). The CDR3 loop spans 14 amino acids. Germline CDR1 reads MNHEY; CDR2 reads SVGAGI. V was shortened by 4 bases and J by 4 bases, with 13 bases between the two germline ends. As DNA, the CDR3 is TGTGCCAGCAGTTCCCAGGGACGAGGAGAGACCCAGTACTTC. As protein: CASSSQGRGETQYF.